The TCR beta chain under discussion was sequenced for a study of neurological immune-mediated disorders. MiXCR, run by TCRdb on the 5' RACE reads, gives a single entry per CDR3 protein. The top ten clones hold around 5.5% of a sample with 65,000 to 85,000 distinct CDR3 sequences, more than 3% of them seen once. This clonotype was found many times. The germline V gene has CDR1 SEHNR and CDR2 FQNEAQ (reference sequence). Trimming removed 4 bases from V and 8 bases from J, with 20 bases in between. The CDR3 is 16 amino acids. V usage is TRBV7-9 and J usage is TRBJ1-4, with D perhaps TRBD1 (6 bases). The receptor comes from a woman in her forties or fifties with multiple sclerosis. Sequenced: PBMCs. CDR3: CASSSRRSGGREKLFF. CDR3 sequence (DNA): TGTGCCAGCAGCTCCCGGAGGTCGGGGGGCAGAGAAAAACTGTTTTTT.